These 11 T cell receptor beta chains came from one sample sequenced in a study of blood T cell repertoires in COVID-19. TCRdb keeps only in-frame clones here, not all; method: immunoSEQ multiplex PCR. Here the sample spans 250,000 to 400,000 clones, roughly 90% being singletons. Sequenced: PBMCs or T cells enriched from blood (not recorded which). Source of these receptors: a man in his 60s who had recovered from COVID-19.

The chain uses TRBV6-5 and TRBJ1-1, with D maybe TRBD1 (5 bases). The CDR3 runs 14 residues. Trimming shortened V by 6 bases and J by 1 base, and 12 bases separated the two germline ends. CDR1 is MNHEY and CDR2 is SVGAGI in the germline V gene. The CDR3 loop is CASRPSTANTEAFF. The CDR3 nucleotides read TGTGCCAGCAGGCCATCGACAGCGAACACTGAAGCTTTCTTT.

This sequence joins TRBV11-2 and TRBJ2-2, with 9 nucleotides matching TRBD1. Germline V gene lookup returns CDR1 SGHAT and CDR2 FQNNGV. J lost 7 bases, V lost 2 bases, and 8 bases had no gene match. The CDR3 covers 16 residues. CDR3 nucleotides: TGTGCCAGCAGCTTATCCACCGGGACAGGGCGCGGGGAGCTGTTTTTT. Translating it yields CASSLSTGTGRGELFF.

Here the CDR3 DNA reads TGTGCCACCAGTGGTAAAATCGGGGACAAAAACATTCAGTACTTC. Residues: CATSGKIGDKNIQYF. This chain uses TRBV24-1 with TRBJ2-4; tentative D call: TRBD2 (5 bases). V was pared by 5 bases and J by 3 bases, with 13 bases between. The germline gives CDR1 KGHDR, CDR2 SFDVKD. This CDR3 spans 15 amino acids.

The rearrangement links TRBV10-1 to TRBJ2-7, with D perhaps TRBD1 (5 bases). This CDR3 contains 14 residues. The germline V and J ends were trimmed by 3 bases and 0 bases, with 9 bases remaining between them. In germline, CDR1 is WNHNN, CDR2 SYGVQD (reference sequence). The CDR3 DNA follows: TGCGCCAGCAGTGATTCGGACATCTCCTACGAGCAGTACTTC. Its protein is CASSDSDISYEQYF.

The chain combines TRBV25-1 with TRBJ1-5, with a possible D match to TRBD1 (5 bases). Trimming cost V 2 bases and J 6 bases, with 8 bases left between them. CDR3 size: 13 residues. Germline lookup yields CDR1 MGHDK and CDR2 SYGVNS. The CDR3 here is CASSEPGGQPQHF. In DNA form, the CDR3 reads TGTGCCAGCAGTGAACCCGGGGGTCAGCCCCAGCATTTT.

This sequence joins TRBV5-1 and TRBJ1-3, with D possibly TRBD1 on 6 matching bases. The CDR3 is 15 amino acids. V lost 4 bases, J lost 4 bases, and 15 bases lay in between. Germline lookup yields CDR1 SGHRS and CDR2 YFSETQ. CDR3 loop: CASSQTTGIGNTIYF. CDR3 DNA: TGCGCCAGCAGCCAGACAACAGGGATCGGAAACACCATATATTTT.

This clone turned up a few times. The V call is TRBV7-3, the J call TRBJ2-3, with no clear D. CDR3 length: 13 amino acids. Trimming took off 0 bases at V and 5 bases at J, with 6 bases between the two ends. Germline-derived CDR1 and CDR2 are SGHTA and FQGTGA. In DNA, the CDR3 is TGTGCCAGCAGCTTAACTACGGGAGATACGCAGTATTTT. This sequence encodes CASSLTTGDTQYF.

V and J are TRBV6-6 and TRBJ2-7, with 8 nucleotides matching TRBD2. Losses at the gene ends were 6 bases for V and 0 bases for J; bases not matched to a gene: 7. The germline V gene encodes CDR1 MNHNY and CDR2 SVGAGI (reference sequence). CDR3 length equals 15 residues. DNA of the CDR3: TGTGCCAGCAGAACCCCCCGGGAGGGCTCCTACGAGCAGTACTTC. It is translated as CASRTPREGSYEQYF.

This clone has ten or more counts. The V and J genes are TRBV27 and TRBJ2-5, with 11 positions matching TRBD1. Germline V CDR1 and CDR2: MNHEY, SMNVEV (reference sequence). This CDR3 region has 15 residues. V lost 8 bases and J lost 5; bases outside the gene matches: 10. CDR3 region: CASSLGQGARETQYF. CDR3 DNA sequence: TGTGCCAGCTCACTCGGACAGGGGGCGCGGGAGACCCAGTACTTC.

This chain links TRBV7-3 with TRBJ2-7; 7 bases map to TRBD2. The germline CDR1 and CDR2 sequences are SGHTA and FQGTGA. The ends lost 5 bases at V and 2 bases at J; junction bases unmatched: 15. The CDR3 has 17 residues. The CDR3 DNA reads TGTGCCAGCAGCCCCCTGCTAGCGGACGACGCCACCTACGAGCAGTACTTC. Amino acids: CASSPLLADDATYEQYF.

This chain joins TRBV28 and TRBJ1-3, with a weak D call TRBD1 (5 bases). CDR1 and CDR2 (germline): MDHEN, SYDVKM. The CDR3 contains 14 residues. V was clipped by 10 bases and J by 4 bases, with 17 bases between them. Written as DNA, the CDR3 is TGTGCCACAGGGCCGGAGTCCGGAGGAAACACCATATATTTT. This gives the protein CATGPESGGNTIYF.